This T cell receptor beta chain was retrieved from a study of beta chain features in type 1 diabetes (dated by TCRdb to 2016 to 2018). Notes on the research overall: Patients and healthy donors did not differ in mean age, gender distribution, total cell number or subset yield. A total of around 110,000,000 sorted cells were examined across all samples, and a strong correlation was observed between cell number per subset and RNA yield. In the study, recently diagnosed type 1 diabetes patients and matched healthy donors were compared on the TCRB repertoires of their sorted circulating CD4+ T cell subsets. Naive and central memory subsets were obtained from all 30 or so donors, but regulatory and stem cell-like memory subsets were isolated from only 8 patients and about 8 healthy donors. Overall study results and their limits: HLA sub-analyses involved small numbers of individuals, so any influence of HLA type on TCRB rearrangement remained unresolved. Naive, central memory and regulatory TCRB repertoires appeared to be more alike among patients than among healthy donors. In all four CD4+ subsets, TCRB CDR3 length was moderately but significantly shorter in type 1 diabetes patients. Because cDNA rather than genomic DNA was sequenced, highly expressing activated cells could have been over-represented, although no difference in activation and CD3 levels was found between groups. PCR may preferentially amplify shorter templates, but because patient and control samples were amplified and corrected together, any resulting skew would affect both groups equally. At VDJ recombination sites, patients with type 1 diabetes made fewer insertions and deleted more nucleotides, a pattern implying thymic rearrangement abnormalities.

Trimming takes 0 bases off V and 4 bases off J; junction bases not matched to a gene: 7. The CDR3 runs 18 amino acids, cysteine and phenylalanine included. The sequence is cut down to CDR3 DNA, 54 bases in frame from base 1. The germline V gene yields LGHNA for CDR1 and YSLEER for CDR2. Each donor gave one peripheral blood draw, averaging approximately 0.11 L, which was collected into heparinised tubes. Naive, central memory, regulatory and stem cell-like memory CD4+ T cells were sorted on a BD FACSAria II using a panel including CD45RO, CCR7, CD25, CD127, CD95 and CD27. All sorted populations exceeded 95% purity. Right away, PBMCs were isolated by Lymphoprep density gradient centrifugation and were stained directly, with no culture step. Samples were stained and sorted in pairs, with one healthy donor and one patient per experiment, so that batch effects were minimized. The High Capacity cDNA Reverse Transcription Kit was used to reverse transcribe all of the isolated RNA, meaning that expressed TCRB transcripts were what got sequenced. Deep immunoSEQ sequencing was applied to naive, central memory and regulatory T cell samples, giving an average of about 3.4 million total reads per sample. After sorted cells were lysed in RLT buffer, RNA was extracted with DNase-treated RNeasy Micro or Mini kits, with the choice depending on cell number. Each cell subset was processed separately to prevent cross-contamination, with patient and healthy donor samples processed together. The immunoSEQ multiplex PCR was used to amplify TCRB sequences from cDNA, generating 87-bp fragments that spanned the CDR3 region. Sequencing of the amplicons was performed on the Illumina HiSeq platform. Concerning the study's data processing: PCR bias was corrected computationally using synthetic template baselines, and reads within Hamming distance 2 were collapsed, with unmergeable singletons discarded. By aligning reads against IMGT, V, D and J genes, CDR3 length, and insertions or deletions at six rearrangement sites were assigned. Within each subset, clonotype counts were normalized to the number of sorted cells before true diversity and Gini coefficients were calculated with the tcR R package. The overlap coefficient, calculated on TCRB nucleotide sequences, was used to measure repertoire sharing. As a proxy for the pre-selection repertoire, out-of-frame TCRB sequences from naive cells were analyzed. TCRdb carries this immuneACCESS record with in-frame sequences only. Its versions omit some clonotypes, under half of them owing to an unresolved V gene in the studies checked, with the rest unexplained. For V, J and clone size, that table is used; D and trimming come from the DNA. This sample has over 200,000 clones in its table, and under 13% of those were observed once. The ten largest clones capture around 0.017% of the sample.

Concerning this clone itself: This clone's antigen is unknown. It has no much larger one-base neighbor in the sample; base qualities were not kept.

The chain is encoded by TRBV4-3 joined to TRBJ2-2, and 11 junction bases match TRBD2. Sequencing input: naive CD4+ T cells from blood. The cell subset or site label, as the study defines it: true naive CD4+ T cells. The receptor's source is a man aged 25-45 years with type 1 diabetes. The CDR3 region has the sequence CASSQDQLAGGSTGELFF. The DNA reads as follows: TGCGCCAGCAGCCAAGATCAATTAGCGGGGGGGAGCACCGGGGAGCTGTTTTTT.